This TCR beta chain is drawn from a study of T cell changes during pregnancy in multiple sclerosis. The repertoire was sequenced with immunoSEQ multiplex PCR; TCRdb's copy has only in-frame clones and lacks some. This sample yields approximately 46,000 clones, of which around 91% are seen a single time; 5.1% belongs to the top ten. This CDR3 has 19 amino acids. This TCR was sampled from a female donor in good health, enrolled as a control in a pregnancy study. V usage is TRBV21-1 and J usage is TRBJ2-7; the DNA was not used to check the table's D call, TRBD2. TRBV21-1 is a documented pseudogene. This specimen was peripheral blood, taken after pregnancy. This CDR3 reads CASSKCSRQVLGYFYEQYF. In DNA, the CDR3 is TGTGCCAGCAGCAAATGCAGCAGGCAGGTACTAGGGTATTTCTACGAGCAGTACTTC.